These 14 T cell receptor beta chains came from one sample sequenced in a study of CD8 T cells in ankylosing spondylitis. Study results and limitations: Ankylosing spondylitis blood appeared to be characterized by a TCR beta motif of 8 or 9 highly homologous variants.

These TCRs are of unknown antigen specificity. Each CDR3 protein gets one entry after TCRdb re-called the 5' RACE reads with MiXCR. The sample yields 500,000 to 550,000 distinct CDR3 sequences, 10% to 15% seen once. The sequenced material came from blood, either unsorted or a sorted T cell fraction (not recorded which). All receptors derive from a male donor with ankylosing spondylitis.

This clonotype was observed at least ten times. CDR3 loop: CSAQYTGESQPQHF. As DNA, the CDR3 is TGCAGTGCACAGTACACAGGGGAAAGTCAGCCCCAGCATTTT. V gene TRBV20-1 combines with J gene TRBJ1-5; 7 nucleotides match TRBD1. The germline V gene encodes CDR1 DFQATT and CDR2 SNEGSKA (reference sequence). The CDR3 contains 14 residues. V lost 6 bases and J lost 6; bases outside the gene matches: 11.

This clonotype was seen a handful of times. The CDR3 loop is CASSLYPGTSEFF. The CDR3 nucleotides are TGTGCCAGCAGTTTGTACCCCGGGACTTCTGAGTTCTTC. This chain connects TRBV6-5 to TRBJ2-1; D is perhaps TRBD2 (6 bases). Germline CDR1 reads MNHEY; CDR2 reads SVGAGI. The CDR3 totals 13 residues. V shed 4 bases and J shed 14 bases, with 18 bases lying between them.

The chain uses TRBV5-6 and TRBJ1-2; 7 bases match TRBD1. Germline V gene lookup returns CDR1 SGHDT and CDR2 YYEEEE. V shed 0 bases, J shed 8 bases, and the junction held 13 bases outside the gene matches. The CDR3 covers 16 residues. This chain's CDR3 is CASSLEVSGQVTGYTF. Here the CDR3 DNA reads TGTGCCAGCAGCTTGGAAGTCTCCGGACAGGTTACCGGCTACACCTTC.

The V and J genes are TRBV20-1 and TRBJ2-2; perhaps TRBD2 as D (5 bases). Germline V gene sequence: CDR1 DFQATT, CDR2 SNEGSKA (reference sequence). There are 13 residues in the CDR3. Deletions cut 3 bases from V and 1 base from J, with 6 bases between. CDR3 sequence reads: CSASGMNTGELFF. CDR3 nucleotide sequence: TGCAGTGCTAGCGGGATGAACACCGGGGAGCTGTTTTTT.

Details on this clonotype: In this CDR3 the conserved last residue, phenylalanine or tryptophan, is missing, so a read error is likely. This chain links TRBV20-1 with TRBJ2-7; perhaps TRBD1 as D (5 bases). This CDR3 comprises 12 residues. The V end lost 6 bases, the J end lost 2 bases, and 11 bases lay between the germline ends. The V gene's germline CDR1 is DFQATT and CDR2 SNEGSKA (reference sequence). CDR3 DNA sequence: TGCAGTGCCCCCGACAGAACCTACGAGCAGTACTTA. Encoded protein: CSAPDRTYEQYL.

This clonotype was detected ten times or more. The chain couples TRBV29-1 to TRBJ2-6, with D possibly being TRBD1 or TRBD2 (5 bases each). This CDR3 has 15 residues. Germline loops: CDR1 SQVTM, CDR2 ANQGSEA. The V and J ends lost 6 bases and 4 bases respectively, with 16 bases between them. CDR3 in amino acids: CSVRDPSPGANVLTF. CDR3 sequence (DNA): TGCAGCGTGAGGGACCCCAGTCCAGGGGCCAACGTCCTGACTTTC. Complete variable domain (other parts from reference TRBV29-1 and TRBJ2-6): SAVISQKPSRDICQRGTSLTIQCQVDSQVTMMFWYRQQPGQSLTLIATANQGSEATYESGFVIDKFPISRPNLTFSTLTVSNMSPEDSSIYLCSVRDPSPGANVLTFGAGSRLTVL.

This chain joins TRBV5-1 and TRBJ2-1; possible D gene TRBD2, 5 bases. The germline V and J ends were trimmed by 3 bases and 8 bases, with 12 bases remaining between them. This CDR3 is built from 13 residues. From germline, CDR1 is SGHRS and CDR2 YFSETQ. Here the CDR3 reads CASSSPISDEQFF. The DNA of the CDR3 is TGCGCCAGCAGCTCACCGATTAGCGATGAGCAGTTCTTC. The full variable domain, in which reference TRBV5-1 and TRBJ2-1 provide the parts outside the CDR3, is KAGVTQTPRYLIKTRGQQVTLSCSPISGHRSVSWYQQTPGQGLQFLFEYFSETQRNKGNFPGRFSGRQFSNSRSEMNVSTLELGDSALYLCASSSPISDEQFFGPGTRLTVL.

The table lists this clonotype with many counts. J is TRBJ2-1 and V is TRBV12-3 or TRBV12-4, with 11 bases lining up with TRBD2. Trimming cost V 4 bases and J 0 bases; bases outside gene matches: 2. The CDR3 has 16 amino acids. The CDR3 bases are TGTGCCAGCAGTTCTAGCGGGAGGAGCTCCTACAATGAGCAGTTCTTC. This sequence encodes CASSSSGRSSYNEQFF.

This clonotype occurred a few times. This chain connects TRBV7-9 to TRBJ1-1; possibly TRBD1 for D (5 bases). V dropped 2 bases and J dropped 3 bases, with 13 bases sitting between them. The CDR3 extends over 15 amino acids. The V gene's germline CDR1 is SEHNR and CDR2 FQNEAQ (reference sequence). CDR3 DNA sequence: TGTGCCAGCAGCTTATTTGGGGACGCGGACACTGAAGCTTTCTTT. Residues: CASSLFGDADTEAFF.

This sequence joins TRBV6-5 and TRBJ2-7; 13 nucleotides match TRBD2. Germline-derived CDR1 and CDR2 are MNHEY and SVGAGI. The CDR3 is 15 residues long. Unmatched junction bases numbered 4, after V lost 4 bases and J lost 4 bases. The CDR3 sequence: CASSSGLAGPYEQYV. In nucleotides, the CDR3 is TGTGCCAGCAGTTCGGGACTAGCGGGGCCTTACGAGCAGTACGTC.

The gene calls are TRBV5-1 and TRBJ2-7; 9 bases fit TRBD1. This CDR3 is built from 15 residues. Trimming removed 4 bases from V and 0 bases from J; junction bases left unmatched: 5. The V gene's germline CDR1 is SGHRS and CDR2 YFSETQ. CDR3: CASSPTGGGSYEQYF. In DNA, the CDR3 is TGCGCCAGCAGCCCGACAGGGGGTGGCTCCTACGAGCAGTACTTC.

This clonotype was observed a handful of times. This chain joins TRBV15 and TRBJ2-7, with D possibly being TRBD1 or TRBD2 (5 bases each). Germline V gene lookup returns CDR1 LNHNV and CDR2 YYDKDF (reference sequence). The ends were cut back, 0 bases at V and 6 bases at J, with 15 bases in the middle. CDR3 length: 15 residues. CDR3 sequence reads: CATSRDEGAGFEQYV. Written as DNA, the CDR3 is TGTGCCACCAGCAGAGATGAGGGAGCAGGGTTCGAGCAGTACGTC.

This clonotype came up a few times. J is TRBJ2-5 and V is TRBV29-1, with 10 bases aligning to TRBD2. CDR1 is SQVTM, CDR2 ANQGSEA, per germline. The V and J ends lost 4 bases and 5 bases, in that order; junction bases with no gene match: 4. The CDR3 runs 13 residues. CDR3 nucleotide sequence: TGCAGCGTTGTAACTAGCGGGACGGAGACCCAGTACTTC. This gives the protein CSVVTSGTETQYF.

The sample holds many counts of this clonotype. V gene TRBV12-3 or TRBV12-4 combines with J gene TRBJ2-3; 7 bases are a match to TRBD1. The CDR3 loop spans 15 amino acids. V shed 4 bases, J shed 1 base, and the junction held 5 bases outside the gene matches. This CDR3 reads CASSSRQGGTDTQYF. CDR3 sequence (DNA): TGTGCCAGCAGTTCCCGACAGGGTGGCACAGATACGCAGTATTTT.